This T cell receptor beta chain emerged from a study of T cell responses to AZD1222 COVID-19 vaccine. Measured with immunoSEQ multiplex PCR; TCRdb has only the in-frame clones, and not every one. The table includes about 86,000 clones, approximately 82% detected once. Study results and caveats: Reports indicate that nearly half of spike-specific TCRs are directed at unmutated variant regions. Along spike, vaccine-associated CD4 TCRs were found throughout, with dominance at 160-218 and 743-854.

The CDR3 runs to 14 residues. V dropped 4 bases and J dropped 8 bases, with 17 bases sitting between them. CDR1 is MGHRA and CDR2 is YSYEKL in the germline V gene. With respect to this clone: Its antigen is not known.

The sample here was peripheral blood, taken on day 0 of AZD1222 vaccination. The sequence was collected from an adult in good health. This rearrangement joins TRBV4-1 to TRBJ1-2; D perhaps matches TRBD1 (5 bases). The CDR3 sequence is CASSPELRALGYTF. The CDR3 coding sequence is TGCGCCAGCAGCCCAGAACTCAGGGCTTTGGGCTACACCTTC.